A selection of T cell receptor beta chains follows, all from one sample in a study of post-analysis software for immune sequencing data. TCRdb recomputed calls from the PCR reads with MiXCR, one row per CDR3 protein. The table lists about 810,000 distinct CDR3 sequences, roughly 50% of them singletons. Sequenced sample: blood. The receptors originated from a girl aged 10 to 17 with multiple sclerosis. The CDR3 runs from the conserved cysteine through the conserved F or W. D genes are given only for firm matches. Clone size is given for some rows only: seen once, a few or many times, or a class if the clone is expanded.

.	TRBV20-1	TRBJ2-1	TRBD2	TGCAGTGCCCCCTATGGGACTAGCAGTGAGCAGTTCTTC	CSAPYGTSSEQFF
.	TRBV7-9	TRBJ1-1	.	TGTGCCAGCAGCTTAAATTCCGGGAGCACTGAAGCTTTCTTT	CASSLNSGSTEAFF
.	TRBV27	TRBJ1-2	TRBD1	TGTGCCAGCAGTTTTAGCCAGGGGGATGGCTACACCTTC	CASSFSQGDGYTF
.	TRBV12-3/TRBV12-4	TRBJ2-1	.	TGTGCCAGCAGTGGACAACAAGGCGAGCAGTTCTTC	CASSGQQGEQFF
once	TRBV25-1	TRBJ1-4	.	TGTGCCATCGGAACTAATGAAAAACGGTTTTTT	CAIGTNEKRFF
.	TRBV10-3	TRBJ2-7	.	TGTGCCATCAGTGAGTCGCTTGGGACGGGGGATTACGAGCAGTACTTC	CAISESLGTGDYEQYF
once	TRBV28	TRBJ1-5	TRBD1	TGTGCCAGCAGAACTATCCGGGACAGGCACAATCAGCCCCAGCATTTT	CASRTIRDRHNQPQHF
.	TRBV6-6	TRBJ2-4	.	TGTGCCAGCAGTTACTCGTCCGGGGATCCCGGTATTCAGTACTTC	CASSYSSGDPGIQYF
once	TRBV20-1	TRBJ2-7	TRBD1	TGCAGTGCTAGTAATAACAGGGGGCTCCCGAGCTCCTACGAGCAGTACTTC	CSASNNRGLPSSYEQYF
few	TRBV6-1	TRBJ1-1	.	TGTGCCAGCAGTGAAGAGCTGGGACCCCTGAACACTGAAGCTTTCTTT	CASSEELGPLNTEAFF
.	TRBV20-1	TRBJ1-1	.	TGCAGTGCTAGATCGGGTACGGCTGAAGCTTTCTTT	CSARSGTAEAFF
.	TRBV29-1	TRBJ1-4	.	TGCAGCGTTAGAGGGGAAAAACTGTTTTTT	CSVRGEKLFF
.	TRBV7-2	TRBJ2-1	TRBD2	TGTGCCAGCAGCTTAGCCGGACTAGCGGCTTACTCCTACAATGAGCAGTTCTTC	CASSLAGLAAYSYNEQFF
.	TRBV20-1	TRBJ2-7	.	TGCAGTGCTAGGGCTCCTCTCTCCTACGAGCAGTACTTC	CSARAPLSYEQYF
few	TRBV2	TRBJ1-2	.	TGTGCCAGCAGAGCATCTAACTATGGCTACACCTTC	CASRASNYGYTF
.	TRBV29-1	TRBJ2-7	.	TGCAGCGTTGTCAGGCCTGGCCTCTACGAGCAGTACTTC	CSVVRPGLYEQYF
few	TRBV4-2	TRBJ2-7	.	TGTGCCAGCAGCCAAGACCGGGACATCCTTGGGCAGTACTTC	CASSQDRDILGQYF
.	TRBV7-9	TRBJ1-2	.	TGTGCCAGCAGCTTAGGGGGGGACTCTCCTGGCTACACCTTC	CASSLGGDSPGYTF
.	TRBV5-1	TRBJ2-6	.	TGCGCCAGCAGCCCTAGACAAAGCTCTGGGGCCAACGTCCTGACTTTC	CASSPRQSSGANVLTF
.	TRBV20-1	TRBJ2-7	TRBD2	TGCAGTGTGGGGGGGGAGGCCTACGAGCAGTACTTC	CSVGGEAYEQYF
few	TRBV29-1	TRBJ1-2	.	TGCAGCGTTGAAGGCCACGGGAACTATGGCTACACCTTC	CSVEGHGNYGYTF
.	TRBV12-3/TRBV12-4	TRBJ1-4	.	TGTGCCAGCAGTTTAGCGGGGGGAGCAACTAATGAAAAACTGTTTTTT	CASSLAGGATNEKLFF
few	TRBV7-9	TRBJ2-7	.	TGTGCCAGCGGGGACGACAGGCCTTCCTACGAGCAGTACTTC	CASGDDRPSYEQYF
.	TRBV20-1	TRBJ2-1	.	TGCAGTGCTAGAGATCTTTCGGGTAGCATGGGGTTCTTC	CSARDLSGSMGFF
.	TRBV5-1	TRBJ2-7	.	TGCGCCAGCAGCTTGAGCGGACTGGGAAGTCCGAACGAGCAGTACTTC	CASSLSGLGSPNEQYF
.	TRBV2	TRBJ2-3	.	TGTGCCAGCACGGGACGGCCCATCACAGATACGCAGTATTTT	CASTGRPITDTQYF
.	TRBV5-1	TRBJ1-2	TRBD1	TGCGCCAGCAGCCCGGGCGGGACAGAGTACGCTAACTATGGCTACACCTTC	CASSPGGTEYANYGYTF
few	TRBV11-2	TRBJ2-7	.	TGTGCCAGCAGCTCGAGATGGGTCCAGAACGAGCAGTACTTC	CASSSRWVQNEQYF
few	TRBV5-1	TRBJ2-3	.	TGCGCCAGCAGCCCGGACCTTTTAGATACGCAGTATTTT	CASSPDLLDTQYF
.	TRBV20-1	TRBJ2-5	.	TGCAGTGCTAGATATCCGGGGGGCCTTCAAGAGACCCAGTACTTC	CSARYPGGLQETQYF
few	TRBV5-6	TRBJ2-3	TRBD1	TGTGCCAGCAGCTTGAGGGACAGGGCTCCCACAGATACGCAGTATTTT	CASSLRDRAPTDTQYF
.	TRBV3-1	TRBJ1-6	.	TGTGCCAGCAGTCGTAGACCGGCCCCGGGGACTTCACCCCTCCACTTT	CASSRRPAPGTSPLHF
.	TRBV7-9	TRBJ1-2	.	TGTGCCAGCAGTCTACGCCACCCCGGGGGGTTGGACTACACCTTC	CASSLRHPGGLDYTF
few	TRBV7-9	TRBJ1-1	.	TGTGCCAGCAGGAAACCCCAGGGCGGAAGCACTGAAGCTTTCTTT	CASRKPQGGSTEAFF
.	TRBV20-1	TRBJ2-7	TRBD1	TGCAGTGCTGCCCGCGGGACAGGGAACTACGAGCAGTACTTC	CSAARGTGNYEQYF
.	TRBV5-1	TRBJ2-7	.	TGCGCCAGCAGCGTCGCCGGGACTTCAGCCTACGAGCAGTACTTC	CASSVAGTSAYEQYF
.	TRBV12-3/TRBV12-4	TRBJ1-2	.	TGTGCCAGCAGTTTGTCAGGGGCCGTTGCCTATGGCTACACCTTC	CASSLSGAVAYGYTF
.	TRBV2	TRBJ2-3	.	TGTGCCAGCACCTCTGATTCCGGCGGACAAGGCAGCACAGATACGCAGTATTTT	CASTSDSGGQGSTDTQYF
.	TRBV5-1	TRBJ1-1	.	TGCGCCAGCAGCCGCGAGATCGGGGGCACTGAAGCTTTCTTT	CASSREIGGTEAFF
once	TRBV29-1	TRBJ2-1	.	TGCAGCGTTGATGTACGTGGGGGCTTCAATGAGCAGTTCTTC	CSVDVRGGFNEQFF
many	TRBV27	TRBJ1-2	.	TGTGCCAGCAGTTTCGGCACTAACTATGGCTACACCTTC	CASSFGTNYGYTF
.	TRBV6-2/TRBV6-3	TRBJ2-1	TRBD2	TGTGCCAGCAGTTACCGGGTACGACTAGCGGGAGGGAGGATCAATGAGCAGTTCTTC	CASSYRVRLAGGRINEQFF
.	TRBV29-1	TRBJ1-2	TRBD1	TGCACCGCCGGCCCGGACAGGACTAACTATGGCTACACCTTC	CTAGPDRTNYGYTF
.	TRBV5-1	TRBJ2-3	TRBD1	TGCGCCAGCAGCTTGGAGACAGGGGGCAGAGCAGATACGCAGTATTTT	CASSLETGGRADTQYF
.	TRBV7-2	TRBJ2-1	.	TGTGCCAGCAGCTCAAGGGGGAGCTACTCCTACAATGAGCAGTTCTTC	CASSSRGSYSYNEQFF
.	TRBV6-6	TRBJ2-7	TRBD2	TGTGCCAGCAGAGGAGGGACTAGCGGGGGAGATTGGCGCGAGCAGTACTTC	CASRGGTSGGDWREQYF
.	TRBV7-9	TRBJ1-2	.	TGTGCCAGCAGCTCGGAGGGGCCCGGCTACACCTTC	CASSSEGPGYTF
.	TRBV7-2	TRBJ2-7	TRBD2	TGTGCCAGCAGCCCTAATATGGGAGAACGACTAGCGGGGACTAGGTACGAGCAGTACTTC	CASSPNMGERLAGTRYEQYF